This is a list of T cell receptor beta chains from one sample in a study of T-cell reconstitution after alpha-beta-depleted transplantation in children. MiXCR, applied by TCRdb to the PCR reads, yields one record per CDR3 protein. The table shows a few hundred thousand distinct CDR3 sequences, with 27% occurring only once. The material sequenced was PBMCs, taken before TCRalphabeta/CD19-depleted stem cell transplant. The origin of the receptors is a boy in the first two years of life with Wiskott-Aldrich syndrome, due to receive a stem cell transplant. Both conserved end residues are trimmed from each CDR3. Size is omitted from some rows. Given values are once, few, many or a class for expanded clones.

V	J	size	CDR3
TRBV29-1	TRBJ2-5	few	SVEGVGGRALETQY
TRBV10-2	TRBJ2-7	few	ASSDGGGSREQY
TRBV20-1	TRBJ2-7	-	SARGLAGTSMYEQY
TRBV20-1	TRBJ2-3	few	SASGTHTDTQY
TRBV27	TRBJ2-1	-	ASTSPRRGWNEQF
TRBV12-3/TRBV12-4	TRBJ2-7	-	ASSSPGQVTYEQY
TRBV28	TRBJ2-3	few	ASSLIGGLAGGLDTQY
TRBV20-1	TRBJ2-5	-	SARDFRLAGETQY
TRBV10-3	TRBJ2-1	-	AISGDRGTYNEQF
TRBV7-2	TRBJ1-2	-	ASSLMSSRKDGYT
TRBV12-3/TRBV12-4	TRBJ2-2	-	ASSDLGELF
TRBV7-9	TRBJ2-5	-	ASRTRDSQETQY
TRBV28	TRBJ2-7	few	ASSLLELAVREQY
TRBV6-1	TRBJ2-5	-	ASRALGGRETQY
TRBV29-1	TRBJ2-3	many	SVERLAYTDTQY
TRBV7-9	TRBJ1-6	-	ASSSGSQAPLH
TRBV12-3/TRBV12-4	TRBJ2-1	few	ASSPSGLAGAGEQF
TRBV20-1	TRBJ2-7	few	SARAAHHEQY
TRBV27	TRBJ2-1	few	ASSSVAGTYNEQF
TRBV9	TRBJ2-7	-	ASSVGGVVGEQY
TRBV12-3/TRBV12-4	TRBJ2-7	few	ASSLTSGSAHEQY
TRBV6-5	TRBJ1-5	-	ASSYRTLPQH
TRBV10-3	TRBJ2-7	few	AITRGQGYEQY
TRBV4-1	TRBJ2-1	-	ASSLLPGLSSYNEQF
TRBV4-2	TRBJ1-6	-	ASSQESGNYNSPLH
TRBV28	TRBJ2-1	-	ASSLLGLAGGSNEQF
TRBV9	TRBJ1-1	-	ASSRSRGRAYTEAF
TRBV18	TRBJ2-7	-	ASSPVREFYEQY
TRBV28	TRBJ2-1	-	ASGPTGPYNEQF